Reported below is one T cell receptor (beta chain). This clone's antigen is unknown. These data are taken from a study of cytomegalovirus exposure and HLA in healthy donors listed by TCRdb under 2017. Concerning the study at large: An earlier analysis of under 600 of the donors reported about 250 Gb of sequence data and more than 90 million unique TCR beta sequences from some 180 million T cells. An early release that covered 500 to 800 HLA-typed donors contained approximately 300 gigabases of sequencing data and 65 million to 100 million unique TCR sequences. Among the 398 genotyped donors, approximately 76% belonged to the genetic ancestry cluster associated with self-reported Caucasian donors. The study was designed to test whether signatures of past pathogen exposure could be identified by cataloging public T cell receptors. The study profiled the T cell repertoires of more than 500 subjects by immunosequencing and related them to cytomegalovirus serostatus. Along with the roughly 700-subject first cohort, a separate validation cohort of over a hundred different subjects was used. To predict cytomegalovirus infection status, the study combined high-throughput TCR immunosequencing, statistical association of individual TCRs with disease status, and machine learning. To study patterns of TCR occurrence, a later analysis re-analyzed previously published TCR beta repertoires from around 700 donors and added high-resolution HLA genotyping. The later analysis used no new phenotypic data to find candidate immune exposures, relying instead on TCR beta sequences and their occurrence across donors. An earlier analysis of several hundred of the donors used high-throughput TCR beta sequencing to judge whether each TCR beta V gene segment behaved as functional or pseudogenic. Donor age, sex, ethnicity and CMV serostatus were collected together with the repertoire data. In a later genetic analysis, genome-wide SNP genotypes for about 55% of the roughly 700 donors were used, and that subset was treated as a discovery cohort. All discovery cohort repertoires had been generated on a single sequencing platform. Both class I and class II loci were covered by HLA typing, at four-digit resolution. Typing coverage differed by locus: A, B, C, DRB1 and DQB1 were typed in about 620-630 donors, DQA1 in 522, DPA1 in roughly 590, and DPB1 in 400 to 490. Several DR-DQ haplotypes were handled as single units for association and clustering because linkage in the cohort was strong. Among a few hundred genotyped donors of the cohort, an average of around 240,000 unique TCR beta nucleotide sequences were sequenced per donor, about a sixth of them non-productive. General conclusions and limits of the study: Broadly in line with IMGT annotations, most TCR beta V segments showed up in productive rearrangements about 87% or about 30% of the time in an earlier analysis of several hundred of the donors. While some public TCRs were present in many individuals, most TCR sequences turned up only very rarely across donors. Cytomegalovirus status was reported to be diagnosed by the classifier with high specificity and sensitivity in both the original and validation cohorts. The cohort was sequenced for TCR beta chains only, and without alpha or paired-chain data the features that could be detected were limited. Assigning TCR associations to individual alleles was difficult when HLA alleles, especially DR and DQ, strongly co-occurred. Because some donors lacked HLA typing at each locus, the association tests relied only on the typed subset. A further reported finding was that TCR beta sequences accurately predicted the HLA-A and HLA-B alleles for most subjects in the first cohort. In a later analysis, 16,951 TCR beta sequences were associated with specific HLA alleles at a false discovery rate of 0.05. The presence/absence analyses assumed that sequencing depth was roughly uniform across donors, and that assumption may not be true. The authors suggested that the approach could potentially be extended to other disease states and immunological phenotypes. A cluster of highly shared sequence variants was judged likely to represent a technical artifact of the sequencing pipeline. In a later analysis, the rate of TCR association differed among HLA loci, with DRB1 alleles having the most associated TCRs and HLA-C alleles having the fewest. Immune exposure information for the cohort was limited to CMV serostatus. In a later genetic analysis, a missense DCLRE1C variant was associated with V-gene and J-gene trimming of TCR beta chains, and the association was replicated in an independent cohort. According to a later analysis, parvovirus B19, influenza, CMV and Epstein-Barr virus appeared linked to several top co-occurrence clusters. A total of 150 to 200 TCR beta chains were listed by the study as associated with cytomegalovirus. In a later analysis, HLA-associated TCR beta chains were found to be more clonally expanded and to have lower generation probabilities than equally common non-associated chains. Linkage disequilibrium might explain the correlated functional status among segregating V segments, but an unknown experimental factor could not be ruled out. According to a later genetic analysis, donors in an Asian-associated ancestry cluster had fewer N-insertions in productive TCRs than the approximately 700-donor mean. A few of the identified cytomegalovirus-associated TCR beta chains were confirmed in vitro to be specific for cytomegalovirus antigens. Because counts were too low, roughly 17 rarely observed V segments, including chromosome 9 orphons, were left out of the earlier analysis of about 620 of the donors. A later analysis found that most CMV-associated TCR beta chains appeared HLA-restricted, with HLA associations seemingly driven largely by CMV exposure.

In total, 500 to 700 healthy bone marrow donors made up the cohort. At the time of sampling, every cohort member was nominally healthy, though immune exposures that went unrecorded were likely present. The donor was CMV seropositive and belonged to the group of some 290 seropositive cohort members. Every donor gave a peripheral blood sample, and the peripheral blood mononuclear cells from that sample were used for TCR beta sequencing. The Qiagen DNeasy Blood Extraction Kit was used to extract genomic DNA from the blood cell samples. The library was generated by the immunoSEQ multiplex PCR assay. For the multiplex PCR, a mixture combining 60 forward primers for TCR Vbeta segments and 13 reverse primers for TCR Jbeta segments was used. Amplification of the CDR3 region of rearranged TCR beta genes was performed with a multiplex PCR assay on genomic DNA. Amplified TCR beta libraries were sequenced as 87-base-pair reads on the Illumina HiSeq System. The source study handled its data this way. In a later analysis, tens of millions of unique TCR beta chains were counted across the approximately 640 repertoires, and roughly 9.9 million of these chains were shared by at least two donors. To remove PCR and sequencing errors, raw reads were error-corrected and collapsed into unique sequences using a nearest-neighbor algorithm that merged closely related sequences. V, D and J gene segments were assigned by aligning CDR3 sequences to IMGT reference sequences. For a sequence to be retained, a match of at least six nucleotides to both a V gene segment and a J gene segment was required. A rearrangement was called productive if the CDR3 had no stop codons and remained in frame with V and J, and every other rearrangement was called non-productive. Following IMGT convention, CDR3 was defined as the stretch from the second conserved V-encoded cysteine to the conserved J-encoded phenylalanine. Sequences without an unambiguous match to a single V gene segment were excluded from the earlier analysis of 500 to 700 of the donors. An earlier analysis of a few hundred of the donors classified V segments as functional when productive rearrangements were above 56.7% and as segregating when the standard deviation between donors was above 5%. A statistical classification framework was developed to diagnose cytomegalovirus status using the catalog of TCR beta chain sequences. In a later analysis, TCR nucleotide sequences were compared against IMGT/GENE-DB human TR gene sequences so that V and J genes could be assigned. In a later analysis, CDR3 sequences and most-parsimonious VDJ recombination scenarios were assigned using the TCRdist pipeline. A later analysis defined each TCR beta chain by its CDR3 amino acid sequence plus V-gene family, and excluded reads lacking a unique V-gene family. A later analysis removed several hundred highly shared, low-generation-probability nucleotide sequences to deal with suspected cross-contamination and a sequencing artifact. In a later analysis, a clonal expansion index was calculated for each public chain from normalized within-repertoire ranks of inferred template counts. In a later analysis, generation probabilities were computed using a VDJ recombination model fitted to out-of-frame rearrangements, and the results were checked against IGoR. A later analysis scored TCR-TCR, TCR-HLA and TCR-CMV co-occurrence with hypergeometric tests, applying a repertoire-size bias correction to TCR pairs. In a later analysis, false discovery rates were estimated by permuting HLA or CMV assignments 20 times. In a later analysis, co-occurring TCRs were grouped using DBSCAN, and TCRdist sequence similarity was added for clustering within HLA-allele-positive subsets. Repertoires with fewer than 30,000 or more than 120,000 public chains, plus five repertoires with anomalous nucleotide sharing, were excluded from co-occurrence clustering. TCRdb carries this immuneACCESS record with in-frame sequences only. Its versions omit some clonotypes, under half of them owing to an unresolved V gene in the studies checked, with the rest unexplained. That table furnishes V, J and clone size, whereas the DNA furnished D and trimming. The table for this sample lists 200,000 to 250,000 clones. The top ten clones comprise over 0.95% of the sample.

The sample taken for sequencing was PBMCs. The clonotype originates from a girl aged 2 to 9 in good health and CMV-seropositive.

This receptor carries the CDR3 CASSHPTGITDTQYF. The DNA sequence is given as TGTGCCAGCAGCCACCCAACGGGGATCACAGATACGCAGTATTTT. The sequence is built from TRBV2 and TRBJ2-3; a weak D assignment points to TRBD2 (5 bases agree). CDR1 and CDR2, per the germline V gene, are SNHLY and FYNNEI. From cysteine to phenylalanine, the CDR3 is 15 amino acids long. Here the CDR3 DNA is all that survives: 45 bases in frame from base 1. V drops 6 bases and J drops 2 bases, leaving 15 bases in between.